These T cell receptor beta chains were read from a single sample in a study of OX40 agonist ivuxolimab in advanced cancers. Libraries were prepared by immunoSEQ multiplex PCR; TCRdb keeps only in-frame clonotypes and omits some of them. The data hold 15,000 to 20,000 clones, with 72% observed a single time. The sequences come from CD4+ or CD8+ T cells sorted from blood, collected in a trial of the OX40 agonist ivuxolimab. The receptors stem from an adult with an advanced solid tumor such as melanoma, head and neck, liver or kidney cancer. Each CDR3 is given with its conserved first and last residue. D genes are given only for firm matches. The listing skips clone size in some rows; elsewhere it reads once, few, many or a size class.

V gene	J gene	clone size	D gene	CDR3 protein	CDR3 DNA
TRBV5-1	TRBJ1-1	.	.	CASSLPDTEAFF	TGCGCCAGCAGCCTCCCCGACACTGAAGCTTTCTTT
TRBV27	TRBJ2-7	.	TRBD1	CASGTGAYEQYF	TGTGCCAGCGGGACAGGGGCCTACGAGCAGTACTTC
TRBV5-1	TRBJ2-1	.	TRBD2	CASSLESSGVGLPNEQFF	TGCGCCAGCAGCCTGGAGAGTAGCGGGGTTGGGCTGCCCAATGAGCAGTTCTTC
TRBV27	TRBJ1-2	once	.	CASSLSGNYGYTF	TGTGCCAGCAGTTTATCTGGGAACTATGGCTACACCTTC
TRBV4-1	TRBJ2-7	.	TRBD1	CASSLGQGSMGEQYF	TGCGCCAGCAGCCTAGGACAGGGGTCAATGGGTGAGCAGTACTTC
TRBV7-6	TRBJ2-3	once	TRBD2	CASSLSGGTDTQYF	TGTGCCAGCAGCTTGAGCGGGGGCACAGATACGCAGTATTTT
TRBV6-5	TRBJ2-7	.	TRBD2	CASSYSGLGSYEQYF	TGTGCCAGCAGTTACTCAGGACTAGGCTCCTACGAGCAGTACTTC
TRBV9	TRBJ2-3	.	.	CASSVGSGSKDTQYF	TGTGCCAGCAGCGTAGGATCAGGGTCAAAAGATACGCAGTATTTT
TRBV5-1	TRBJ2-7	once	.	CASSLAGIAYEQYF	TGCGCCAGCAGCTTGGCAGGGATCGCCTACGAGCAGTACTTC
TRBV5-5	TRBJ2-3	.	TRBD1	CASSLPTGWGDTQYF	TGTGCCAGCAGCTTACCGACAGGGTGGGGAGATACGCAGTATTTT
TRBV6-1	TRBJ2-5	.	.	CASSEPWGTQYF	TGTGCCAGCAGTGAACCCTGGGGAACCCAGTACTTC
TRBV7-2	TRBJ1-1	.	.	CASRAGAGNTEAFF	TGTGCCAGCAGAGCAGGGGCGGGAAACACTGAAGCTTTCTTT
TRBV9	TRBJ2-6	.	.	CASSVGGLVLTF	TGTGCCAGCAGCGTAGGCGGCCTCGTCCTGACTTTC
TRBV18	TRBJ1-3	.	TRBD1	CASSPGQGASGNTIYF	TGTGCCAGCTCGCCGGGACAGGGGGCGTCTGGAAACACCATATATTTT
TRBV25-1	TRBJ1-4	.	.	CASSEDQGKLATNEKLFF	TGTGCCAGCAGTGAAGACCAGGGAAAGTTAGCAACTAATGAAAAACTGTTTTTT
TRBV7-9	TRBJ2-1	.	TRBD1	CASSKDRGRKGSYNEQFF	TGTGCCAGCAGTAAGGACAGGGGGCGAAAGGGGTCCTACAATGAGCAGTTCTTC
TRBV9	TRBJ1-1	.	.	CASSPGTTEAFF	TGTGCCAGCAGCCCGGGTACCACTGAAGCTTTCTTT